The 18 T cell receptor beta chains presented below share a single source sample, sequenced in a study of graft-versus-host responses after intestinal transplantation. Sequencing was performed with immunoSEQ multiplex PCR; in TCRdb, only in-frame clones are kept and a portion is missing. Of just over 95,000 clones listed, around nine tenths are singletons. The antigens of these receptors remain unknown. The sequences come from unstimulated CD4+ T cells sorted from spleen or lymph node cells, collected before intestinal transplant. These receptors originate from a human donor who received an intestinal transplant.

The V call is TRBV9, the J call TRBJ2-7; a weak D match, TRBD1 (6 bases). CDR3 length: 16 residues. V was cut by 1 base and J by 7 bases, with 21 bases left in between. Germline V gene sequence: CDR1 SGDLS, CDR2 YYNGEE. The CDR3 DNA is TGTGCCAGCAGCGTATATGACAGGACCGTGCTTGGGGAGCAGTACTTC. Translating it yields CASSVYDRTVLGEQYF.

The CDR3 coding sequence is TGCAGCGTTGCCGAGGGTCGTAGCTCCTACGAGCAGTACTTC. It encodes CSVAEGRSSYEQYF. This chain joins TRBV29-1 and TRBJ2-5; a possible D gene is TRBD2 (5 bases). The better agreement between TRBJ2-7 and the DNA end casts doubt on the J call. The CDR3 has 14 amino acids. Germline V lookup: CDR1 SQVTM, CDR2 ANQGSEA.

CDR3 coding DNA: TGTGCCAGCAGCTCGAGGGCACAGGGGGGTTTGCGCAATCAGCCCCAGCATTTT. It encodes CASSSRAQGGLRNQPQHF. The chain employs TRBV7-2 and TRBJ1-5; 8 bases are shared with TRBD1. The CDR3 contains 18 residues. Trimming took 4 bases from V and 2 from J; bases not matched to a gene: 13. Germline V gene sequence: CDR1 SGHTA, CDR2 FQGNSA.

The V call is TRBV11-3, the J call TRBJ2-1; 9 nucleotides align to TRBD1. Germline V gene lookup returns CDR1 SGHNT and CDR2 YENEEA. CDR3 length equals 15 residues. The J segment lost 7 bases and the V segment lost 5 bases, leaving 9 bases of the junction unmatched. CDR3: CASSLGTGMGNEQFF. The DNA for the CDR3 is TGTGCCAGCAGCCTAGGGACAGGGATGGGAAATGAGCAGTTCTTC.

V usage is TRBV2 and J usage is TRBJ2-7; D is perhaps TRBD1 (6 bases). Deletions cut 5 bases from V and 3 bases from J, with 14 bases between. There are 14 residues in the CDR3. Germline CDR1 is SNHLY and CDR2 is FYNNEI. The CDR3 DNA follows: TGTGCCAGCAGTCTGGACAGATCTAACTACGAGCAGTACTTC. This translates into CASSLDRSNYEQYF.

The chain has TRBV18 and TRBJ2-7; a weak D match, TRBD2 (5 bases). Germline CDR1 is KGHSH and CDR2 is LQKENI. V lost 1 base and J 4 bases, leaving 14 bases between the germline ends. CDR3 length: 15 residues. CDR3 residues: CASSPRESREYEQYF. For the CDR3, the DNA is TGTGCCAGCTCACCACGGGAGAGCCGCGAGTACGAGCAGTACTTC.

The rearrangement joins TRBV2 to TRBJ2-3, with TRBD2 matching 10 bases. J lost 6 bases, V lost 4 bases, and 7 bases had no gene match. The germline V gene has CDR1 SNHLY and CDR2 FYNNEI. This CDR3 spans 15 amino acids. CDR3 region: CASSVQRGGPDTQYF. CDR3 DNA sequence: TGTGCCAGCAGTGTTCAGCGGGGGGGCCCGGATACGCAGTATTTT.

This clone was picked up one time. The V call is TRBV18, the J call TRBJ2-5; D possibly corresponds to TRBD1 (5 bases). The germline V gene has CDR1 KGHSH and CDR2 LQKENI. The V end lost 4 bases, the J end lost 5 bases, and 11 bases lay between the germline ends. CDR3 length: 13 amino acids. CDR3 loop: CASSLSRVETQYF. The DNA of the CDR3 is TGTGCCAGCTCACTAAGCAGGGTGGAGACCCAGTACTTC. The full variable domain, in which reference TRBV18 and TRBJ2-5 provide the parts outside the CDR3, is NAGVMQNPRHLVRRRGQEARLRCSPMKGHSHVYWYRQLPEEGLKFMVYLQKENIIDESGMPKERFSAEFPKEGPSILRIQQVVRGDSAAYFCASSLSRVETQYFGPGTRLLVL.

The rearrangement joins TRBV7-8 to TRBJ2-5; 8 nucleotides match TRBD2. Trimming cost V 0 bases and J 4 bases; bases outside gene matches: 4. Germline V CDR1 and CDR2: SGHVS, FQNEAQ. This CDR3 comprises 15 residues. The CDR3 is CASSLARLAGETQYF. CDR3 nucleotides: TGTGCCAGCAGCTTAGCGAGGCTAGCGGGAGAGACCCAGTACTTC.

The CDR3 nucleotides are TGCGCCAGCAGCTTTACAAATAACTATGGCTACACCTTC. Protein: CASSFTNNYGYTF. The chain recombines TRBV5-1 with TRBJ1-2, with no clear D. Looked up from germline, CDR1 is SGHRS and CDR2 is YFSETQ. The CDR3 covers 13 residues. Trimming shortened V by 2 bases and J by 1 base, and 6 bases separated the two germline ends.

The rearrangement links TRBV27 to TRBJ1-2, with D maybe TRBD1 (5 bases). Trimming took off 8 bases at V and 4 bases at J, with 20 bases between the two ends. The germline V gene has CDR1 MNHEY and CDR2 SMNVEV (reference sequence). The CDR3 is made up of 15 amino acids. DNA for the CDR3: TGTGCCAGCGCATTGTGGCGGGACGGACCCTATGGCTACACCTTC. This sequence encodes CASALWRDGPYGYTF.

This chain links TRBV27 with TRBJ1-5; tentatively, D is TRBD1 (6 bases). Per germline, CDR1 MNHEY and CDR2 SMNVEV (reference sequence). CDR3 length: 15 amino acids. Trimming took 1 base from V and 5 from J, leaving 12 bases between them. The CDR3 region has the DNA TGTGCCAGCAGTTTATATCGCAGGGGTGATCAGCCCCAGCATTTT. Translating gives CASSLYRRGDQPQHF.

This chain uses TRBV27 with TRBJ2-3; unclear D gene. The CDR3 consists of 14 residues. Per germline, CDR1 MNHEY and CDR2 SMNVEV (reference sequence). V lost 3 bases and J lost 2, with 9 bases in between. The CDR3 protein is CASSFTGPTDTQYF. The CDR3 DNA reads TGTGCCAGCAGTTTCACCGGTCCCACAGATACGCAGTATTTT.

The chain is built from TRBV4-3 and TRBJ1-1, with D unclear. Trimming pared 0 bases from V and 4 bases from J, leaving 12 bases between. The V gene's germline CDR1 is LGHNA and CDR2 YSLEER. The CDR3 runs to 15 residues. CDR3 coding DNA: TGCGCCAGCAGCCAAGAACTCGGCGGTGGCACTGAAGCTTTCTTT. It yields the protein CASSQELGGGTEAFF.

The rearrangement uses TRBV21-1 and TRBJ1-6; whether TRBD1, the table's D call, matches the DNA was not checked. TRBV21-1 is tagged as a pseudogene. The CDR3 length is 17 residues. CDR3 DNA sequence: TGTGCCAGCAGCAAACCCGGACAGGGGGCAGATAATTCACCCCTCCACTTT. Its protein product is CASSKPGQGADNSPLHF.

The V call is TRBV28, the J call TRBJ1-5, with no clear D. V was trimmed by 2 bases and J by 2 bases, leaving 10 bases between them. This CDR3 region has 15 residues. From germline, CDR1 is MDHEN and CDR2 SYDVKM. The chain's CDR3 is CASSLISQGNQPQHF. The CDR3 DNA sequence: TGTGCCAGCAGTTTAATCTCGCAGGGCAATCAGCCCCAGCATTTT.

Written as DNA, the CDR3 is TGTGCCAGCAGCTTGATGGGGACTACTCAAGAGACCCAGTACTTC. Protein product: CASSLMGTTQETQYF. The chain has TRBV7-2 and TRBJ2-5; TRBD2 matches 7 bases. Germline assignment: CDR1 SGHTA and CDR2 FQGNSA. The trim removed 3 bases at V and 2 bases at J, leaving 6 bases unmatched. The CDR3 sequence is 15 residues long.

This rearrangement joins TRBV9 to TRBJ2-1, with D tentatively TRBD1 (6 bases). Between the trimmed V and J ends, which lost 2 bases and 5 bases, there was a span of 14 bases. The germline V gene encodes CDR1 SGDLS and CDR2 YYNGEE. The CDR3 is 15 amino acids. CDR3 in DNA: TGTGCCAGCAGCGTCCTAAGGGGGTTGGACAATGAGCAGTTCTTC. As protein: CASSVLRGLDNEQFF.